This is a list of T cell receptor beta chains from one sample in a study of cytomegalovirus exposure and HLA in healthy donors. Sequencing was performed with immunoSEQ multiplex PCR; in TCRdb, only in-frame clones are kept and a portion is missing. The table has some 210,000 clones, 70% to 80% seen once. Material for sequencing was PBMCs. The receptor set was obtained from a woman in her 30s in good health and CMV-seropositive. CDR3s include the opening cysteine and the closing phenylalanine or tryptophan. D genes are given only for firm matches. Clone size is shown for a subset of rows, as once, few, many or a class of expanded clone.

DNA,CDR3,V,size,D,J
TGTGCCAGCAGTGACCGACAGGACAGGACCCAAGAGACCCAGTACTTC,CASSDRQDRTQETQYF,TRBV6-1,NA,TRBD1,TRBJ2-5
TGTGCCAGTAGCTGGACAGGGAGTAAACAGCCCCAGCATTTT,CASSWTGSKQPQHF,TRBV19,few,TRBD1,TRBJ1-5
TGCGCCAGCAGCTTGGACTCGGGCTCCTACGAGCAGTACTTC,CASSLDSGSYEQYF,TRBV5-1,NA,NA,TRBJ2-7
TGTGCCAGCAGCTTCGCAGGGGCTTGGAACACCGGGGAGCTGTTTTTT,CASSFAGAWNTGELFF,TRBV5-6,NA,NA,TRBJ2-2
TGTGCCAGCAGTACAGGGACAGAGACCCAGTACTTC,CASSTGTETQYF,TRBV5-4,once,NA,TRBJ2-5
TGTGCCAGCAGCCAACCGACTAGCGGGGGGGCTGCAGATACGCAGTATTTT,CASSQPTSGGAADTQYF,TRBV14,NA,TRBD2,TRBJ2-3
TGTGCCAGTAGTTGGGGGACAAGTGGAAACACCATATATTTT,CASSWGTSGNTIYF,TRBV19,few,NA,TRBJ1-3
TGCGCCAGTACTACAGCGGAGGGCCCCTACAATGAGCAGTTCTTC,CASTTAEGPYNEQFF,TRBV5-1,NA,NA,TRBJ2-1
TGTGCCAGCAGCTTAAGAGGGGGCTACAATGAGCAGTTCTTC,CASSLRGGYNEQFF,TRBV7-8,NA,NA,TRBJ2-1
TGTGCCAGCAGCTTGGCCAATAGGGAGACTATCCTACTTAGGAATGAGCAGTTCTTC,CASSLANRETILLRNEQFF,TRBV5-4,NA,NA,TRBJ2-1
TGTGCCTGGAGCCCGGGACTAACTAATTGGGCCACTGAAGCTTTCTTT,CAWSPGLTNWATEAFF,TRBV30,NA,NA,TRBJ1-1
TGTGCCAGCAGCTTGAGCCTGTTGAATCAGCCCCAGCATTTT,CASSLSLLNQPQHF,TRBV7-2,few,NA,TRBJ1-5
TGTGCCAGCAGACCCCCCTCGGGTTCACCCCTCCACTTT,CASRPPSGSPLHF,TRBV7-9,NA,NA,TRBJ1-6
TGTGCCAGCAGCCCCCCAGAGGCCAGCCAAGAGACCCAGTACTTC,CASSPPEASQETQYF,TRBV6-5,NA,NA,TRBJ2-5
TGTGCCAGCAGGGAGCCGGGACAGGCCATGGGATCACCCCTCCACTTT,CASREPGQAMGSPLHF,TRBV28,once,TRBD1,TRBJ1-6
TGTGCCAGCAGTACCCTAGCGGGAGGGCGGAAGGCCTACAATGAGCAGTTCTTC,CASSTLAGGRKAYNEQFF,TRBV28,few,TRBD2,TRBJ2-1
TGTGCCAGCAGTACGAGGACTGAAGCTTTCTTT,CASSTRTEAFF,TRBV2,NA,NA,TRBJ1-1
TGTGCCAGCAGCTTGGCGCTGCAGGGGGACCAAGAGACCCAGTACTTC,CASSLALQGDQETQYF,TRBV5-6,once,TRBD1,TRBJ2-5
TGTGCCAGCAGTAAACCGGGACAGGGGAAGACCCAGTACTTC,CASSKPGQGKTQYF,TRBV2,NA,TRBD1,TRBJ2-5
TGTGCCAGTAGTATTGGGGCAGCTAGCACAGATACGCAGTATTTT,CASSIGAASTDTQYF,TRBV19,NA,NA,TRBJ2-3
TGTGCCAGCAGCCTACCGGACAGGGTAATCTCCTACAATGAGCAGTTCTTC,CASSLPDRVISYNEQFF,TRBV7-8,NA,TRBD1,TRBJ2-1
TGTGCCTGGAGTGTATTGGCAGGGTCTGAAAAACTGTTTTTT,CAWSVLAGSEKLFF,TRBV30,NA,NA,TRBJ1-4
TGTGCCAGCAAAGGGAGGAAAAGACTTGCAACTAATGAAAAACTGTTTTTT,CASKGRKRLATNEKLFF,TRBV28,NA,NA,TRBJ1-4
TGTGCCAGCAGTTTGGCGGGGGGCAATCAGCCCCAGCATTTT,CASSLAGGNQPQHF,TRBV28,NA,NA,TRBJ1-5
TGTGCCATCAGTGGGCTAGCGGGCAACTACAATGAGCAGTTCTTC,CAISGLAGNYNEQFF,TRBV10-3,NA,TRBD2,TRBJ2-1
TGCGCCAGCAGCGACGGACTAGGCTACACCTTC,CASSDGLGYTF,TRBV5-1,NA,NA,TRBJ1-2
TGTGCCTGGAGGGACAGGGGTACCACTGAAGCTTTCTTT,CAWRDRGTTEAFF,TRBV30,NA,TRBD1,TRBJ1-1
TGTGCCAGCAGTTTGGGCAGGGTTGGGAACACTGAAGCTTTCTTT,CASSLGRVGNTEAFF,TRBV27,few,NA,TRBJ1-1
TGTGCCAGCAGTGACGGGCAACACACCGGGGAGCTGTTTTTT,CASSDGQHTGELFF,TRBV6-4,many,NA,TRBJ2-2
TGCGCCAGCAGCTTAGGGCCTAGCGGGGGCACAGATACGCAGTATTTT,CASSLGPSGGTDTQYF,TRBV5-1,once,TRBD2,TRBJ2-3
TGTGCCAGCAGTCCGGACAGGGGTCGCTATGGCTACACCTTC,CASSPDRGRYGYTF,TRBV2,NA,TRBD1,TRBJ1-2
TGTGCCAGCAGCGCGACAGTCCCCTCTAGCACAGATACGCAGTATTTT,CASSATVPSSTDTQYF,TRBV7-2,NA,NA,TRBJ2-3
TGTGCCAGCAGCTTTAGCGTCCATAGCTCCTACAATGAGCAGTTCTTC,CASSFSVHSSYNEQFF,TRBV5-4,NA,NA,TRBJ2-1
TGTGCCACCAGCAGAGAGGCAGGGGAGGGCCGGGAGACCCAGTACTTC,CATSREAGEGRETQYF,TRBV15,NA,NA,TRBJ2-5
TGCAGCGTTGGGTGGACAGGGGGCACAGATACGCAGTATTTT,CSVGWTGGTDTQYF,TRBV29-1,NA,TRBD1,TRBJ2-3
TGTGCCAGCAACTGGGAGCTAAAGGATACGCAGTATTTT,CASNWELKDTQYF,TRBV2,once,NA,TRBJ2-3
TGTGCCACCAGCAGACGACAGGGGGTCACAGATACGCAGTATTTT,CATSRRQGVTDTQYF,TRBV15,NA,TRBD1,TRBJ2-3
TGTGCCAGCAGTCAACTATCCGGGACAGGCACAGATACGCAGTATTTT,CASSQLSGTGTDTQYF,TRBV4-2,NA,TRBD1,TRBJ2-3
TGCAGCGGCCGGGGGGTCGTTAGCTCCTACAATGAGCAGTTCTTC,CSGRGVVSSYNEQFF,TRBV29-1,NA,TRBD2,TRBJ2-1
TGCGCCAGCAGCTTTGGAGGGGCACGCACAGATACGCAGTATTTT,CASSFGGARTDTQYF,TRBV5-1,NA,NA,TRBJ2-3
TGCGCCAGCAGCCAAGAGACAGATACGCAGTATTTT,CASSQETDTQYF,TRBV5-1,once,NA,TRBJ2-3
TGTGCCAGTAGTACCGGGGGTAGCTCCTACGAGCAGTACTTC,CASSTGGSSYEQYF,TRBV19,NA,NA,TRBJ2-7
TGTGCCAGCAGCGAGGTGTTCGCCGGGGAGCTGTTTTTT,CASSEVFAGELFF,TRBV6-1,NA,NA,TRBJ2-2
TGTGCCAGCAGGGGACAGGGGTTTTATTCACCCCTCCACTTT,CASRGQGFYSPLHF,TRBV6-6,few,TRBD1,TRBJ1-6
TGCAGCGTTGGCCGGGACAGGGGAGGTGAAAAACTGTTTTTT,CSVGRDRGGEKLFF,TRBV29-1,NA,TRBD1,TRBJ1-4
TGTGCCAGCAACGGGACTCCCTACGAGCAGTACTTC,CASNGTPYEQYF,TRBV2,NA,NA,TRBJ2-7
TGTGCCAGCTTCCGCAGGGGCACCTACGAGCAGTACTTC,CASFRRGTYEQYF,TRBV28,NA,NA,TRBJ2-7
TGTGCCAGCAGCGTCGAGGGAGGGCGACAGGGGGCGAAGTATAGGAATGAGCAGTTCTTC,CASSVEGGRQGAKYRNEQFF,TRBV9,NA,TRBD1,TRBJ2-1
TGTGCCAGCAGTTTACTCGGTGAAAGCGAAGCTTTCTTT,CASSLLGESEAFF,TRBV28,NA,NA,TRBJ1-1
TGTGCCAGCAGTCCCCCCTGGGGGGACGGCTACACCTTC,CASSPPWGDGYTF,TRBV28,once,NA,TRBJ1-2
TGCGCCAGCAGCCAAGAGGGAGGGAACAACGCAGGCTACACCTTC,CASSQEGGNNAGYTF,TRBV4-3,NA,NA,TRBJ1-2
TGTGCCAGCAGCCCTACTCCCAGGGAAGCTAATGAAAAACTGTTTTTT,CASSPTPREANEKLFF,TRBV27,NA,NA,TRBJ1-4
TGTGCCAGCAGCTTCGTGGGACAGGGGAACAATGAGCAGTTCTTC,CASSFVGQGNNEQFF,TRBV5-6,once,TRBD1,TRBJ2-1